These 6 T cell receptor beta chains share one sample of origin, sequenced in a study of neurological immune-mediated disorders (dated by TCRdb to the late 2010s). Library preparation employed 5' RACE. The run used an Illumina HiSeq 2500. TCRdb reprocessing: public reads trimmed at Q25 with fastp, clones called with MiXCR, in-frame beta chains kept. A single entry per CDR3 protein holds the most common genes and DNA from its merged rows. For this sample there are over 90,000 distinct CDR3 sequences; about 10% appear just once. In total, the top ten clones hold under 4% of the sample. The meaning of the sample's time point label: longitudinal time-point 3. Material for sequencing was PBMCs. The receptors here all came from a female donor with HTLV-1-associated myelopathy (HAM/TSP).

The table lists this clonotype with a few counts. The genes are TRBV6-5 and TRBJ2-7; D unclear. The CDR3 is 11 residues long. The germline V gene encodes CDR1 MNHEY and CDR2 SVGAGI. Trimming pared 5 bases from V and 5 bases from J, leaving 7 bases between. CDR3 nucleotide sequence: TGTGCCAGCAGTGCGGCTAACGAGCAGTACTTC. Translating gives CASSAANEQYF.

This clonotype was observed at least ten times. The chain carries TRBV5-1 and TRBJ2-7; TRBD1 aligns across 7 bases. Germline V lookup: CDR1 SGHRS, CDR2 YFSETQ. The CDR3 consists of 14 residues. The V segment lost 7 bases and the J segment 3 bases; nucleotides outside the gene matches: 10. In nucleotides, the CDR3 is TGCGCCAGCTCGAAAACCGGGACAGACTACGAGCAGTACTTC. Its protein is CASSKTGTDYEQYF.

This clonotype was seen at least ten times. CDR3 sequence reads: CASSPRGAMRKDTQYF. CDR3 in DNA: TGCGCCAGCAGCCCTCGGGGGGCCATGAGGAAAGATACGCAGTATTTT. This chain uses TRBV5-1 with TRBJ2-3; tentatively, D is TRBD2 (7 bases). CDR3 size: 16 residues. Germline assignment: CDR1 SGHRS and CDR2 YFSETQ. The ends were cut back, 4 bases at V and 5 bases at J, with 20 bases in the middle.

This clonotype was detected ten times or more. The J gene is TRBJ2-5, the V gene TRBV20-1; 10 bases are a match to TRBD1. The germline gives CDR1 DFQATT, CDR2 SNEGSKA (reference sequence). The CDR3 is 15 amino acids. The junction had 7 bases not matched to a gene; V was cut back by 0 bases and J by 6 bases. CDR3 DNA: TGCAGTGCTAGAGAGGACAGGGGGTTAAGAAAGACCCAGTACTTC. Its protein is CSAREDRGLRKTQYF.

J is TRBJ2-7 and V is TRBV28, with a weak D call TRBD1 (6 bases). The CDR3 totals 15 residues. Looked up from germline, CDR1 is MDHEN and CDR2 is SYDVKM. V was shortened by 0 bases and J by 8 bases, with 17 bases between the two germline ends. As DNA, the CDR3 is TGTGCCAGCAGTTTATGCGTCGGGACATCGTGCAAGCAGTACTTC. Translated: CASSLCVGTSCKQYF.

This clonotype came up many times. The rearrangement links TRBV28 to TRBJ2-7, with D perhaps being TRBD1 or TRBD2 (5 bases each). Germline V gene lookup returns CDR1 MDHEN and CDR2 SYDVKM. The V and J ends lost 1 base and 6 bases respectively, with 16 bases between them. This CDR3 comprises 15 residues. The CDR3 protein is CASSLFSGTAAEQYF. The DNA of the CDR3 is TGTGCCAGCAGTTTATTTTCCGGGACCGCGGCCGAGCAGTACTTC.